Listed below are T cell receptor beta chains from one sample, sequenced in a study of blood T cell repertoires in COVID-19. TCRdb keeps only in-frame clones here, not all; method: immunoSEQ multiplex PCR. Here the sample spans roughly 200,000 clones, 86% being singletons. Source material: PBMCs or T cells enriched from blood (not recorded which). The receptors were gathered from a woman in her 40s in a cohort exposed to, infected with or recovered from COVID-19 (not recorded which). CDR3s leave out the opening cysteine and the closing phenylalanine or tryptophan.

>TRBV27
ASSIKGGGYGYT
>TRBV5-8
ASSLGVGDLRNTEAF
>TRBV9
ASSVAGANTGELF
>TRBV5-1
ASSSMAQGASYEQY
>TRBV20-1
SVSGYT
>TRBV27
TKRAVLNTNEQY
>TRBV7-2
ASSPRGGRFNEQY
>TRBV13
ASSLGRGGGGYT
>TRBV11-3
ASSPSGGAETQY
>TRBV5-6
ATHLGTGGFGYT
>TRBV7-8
ASSLGGTRSEETQY
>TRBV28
ASSSSTGPQGEEQY
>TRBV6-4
ASSGDSNYGYT
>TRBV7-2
ASGPNSGNTIY
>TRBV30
AWLAGWGSEQF
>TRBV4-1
ASSQGLATDTQY
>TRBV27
ASTLGQGPGELF
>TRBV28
ASSFSDRAYGYT
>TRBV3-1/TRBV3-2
ASSQFSRGANTEAF
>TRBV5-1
ASSFRDRVTGELF
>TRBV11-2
ASSLGIVMGAEAF
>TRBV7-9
ASSLFVGAYNEQF
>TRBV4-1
ASSQVGVALMNEQF
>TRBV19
ASSLGQGNEKLF
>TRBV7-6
ASSLRVAGASGNTIY
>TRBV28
ASSLRGGKNIQY
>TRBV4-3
ASSQDPGGKSYNEQF